The 6 T cell receptor beta chains given below trace back to one sample, sequenced in a study of cytomegalovirus exposure and HLA in healthy donors. This PCR relied on a set of 60 Vbeta primers and 13 Jbeta primers. Sequencing used immunoSEQ multiplex PCR; TCRdb keeps in-frame clones, though not all of them. The sample lists about 120,000 clones; roughly 60% were seen once. The sample comprised PBMCs. All receptors come from a man aged 40-49 years in good health and CMV-seropositive.

The chain joins TRBV19 to TRBJ1-5; tentative D call: TRBD1 (5 bases). The CDR3 is 13 amino acids. Trimming cost V 5 bases and J 6 bases, with 11 bases left between them. Per the germline V gene, CDR1 is LNHDA and CDR2 is SQIVND (reference sequence). CDR3 loop: CASSLGGGQPQHF. In DNA, the CDR3 is TGTGCCAGTAGTTTGGGGGGGGGTCAGCCCCAGCATTTT.

The chain recombines TRBV30 with TRBJ1-2; tentatively, D is TRBD1 (5 bases). This CDR3 is built from 14 residues. The V end was cut by 1 base, the J end by 4 bases, with 13 bases between. The germline V gene has CDR1 GTSNPN and CDR2 SVGIG (reference sequence). DNA of the CDR3: TGTGCCTGGAGTGACCGGTACAGGATCTATGGCTACACCTTC. It specifies CAWSDRYRIYGYTF.

The gene calls are TRBV7-9 and TRBJ2-7, with TRBD1 as a possible D gene (6 bases). Germline CDR1 SEHNR, CDR2 FQNEAQ (reference sequence). This CDR3 spans 14 amino acids. Trimming took off 3 bases at V and 4 bases at J, with 13 bases between the two ends. The CDR3 loop is CASSFLGQPYEQYF. The CDR3 nucleotides are TGTGCCAGCAGCTTCTTGGGACAACCTTACGAGCAGTACTTC.

V gene TRBV20-1 combines with J gene TRBJ2-7; 7 positions match TRBD1. CDR3 length: 11 residues. Germline V gives CDR1 DFQATT, CDR2 SNEGSKA (reference sequence). V was clipped by 6 bases and J by 4 bases; unmatched bases: 3. The CDR3 region has the DNA TGCAGTGCGCGACAGGGTTACGAGCAGTACTTC. Translated, it gives CSARQGYEQYF.

This chain uses TRBV4-1 with TRBJ2-1; the match to TRBD2 covers 8 bases. Germline V lookup: CDR1 MGHRA, CDR2 YSYEKL. The CDR3 has 17 residues. Trimming at V came to 3 bases and at J to 0 bases, leaving 7 bases not matched to a gene. The CDR3 coding sequence is TGCGCCAGCAGCCAGGATAGCGGGGCTAGCTCCTACAATGAGCAGTTCTTC. It codes for CASSQDSGASSYNEQFF.

The chain is built from TRBV9 and TRBJ2-2, with 8 nucleotides matching TRBD1. Germline V gives CDR1 SGDLS, CDR2 YYNGEE. The CDR3 runs to 16 residues. V lost 3 bases and J lost 2; bases outside the gene matches: 6. The CDR3 nucleotides are TGTGCCAGCAGCGCGAGACAGGGGACCAACACCGGGGAGCTGTTTTTT. Translation: CASSARQGTNTGELFF.